Given below is one T cell receptor beta chain in context. Its antigen is not identified. This record belongs to a study of human T cells and chemical hapten exposure. Time point noted: patch test 1, 2 weeks after DPC sensitization. Specified treatment: therapeutic diphenylcyclopropenone sensitization with weekly scalp DPC. Each patch test followed a blood draw. The library gave individual cDNA molecules unique molecular identifiers. TCRdb passed the RACE reads through MiXCR, listing each CDR3 protein once. The sample carries under 200,000 distinct CDR3 sequences, more than 12% recorded once. Whole-study results and caveats: Counts of expanded TCRs at PT1 were positively correlated with patch test score.

The source is a woman between 25 and 40 years old with alopecia areata. Some clones in this sample may be carry-over from other donors' samples. The specimen comprised whole blood, sampled in connection with sensitization to the hapten diphenylcyclopropenone (DPC).

CDR3 residues: CASSYLSQPQHF. The CDR3 DNA is TGTGCCAGCAGTTACTTGAGCCAGCCCCAGCATTTT. The chain links TRBV6-2 or TRBV6-3 to TRBJ1-5, with no clear D. This CDR3 is 12 amino acids long. Trimming removed 1 base from V and 7 bases from J, with 5 bases in between. In germline, CDR1 is MNHEY, CDR2 SVGEGT.